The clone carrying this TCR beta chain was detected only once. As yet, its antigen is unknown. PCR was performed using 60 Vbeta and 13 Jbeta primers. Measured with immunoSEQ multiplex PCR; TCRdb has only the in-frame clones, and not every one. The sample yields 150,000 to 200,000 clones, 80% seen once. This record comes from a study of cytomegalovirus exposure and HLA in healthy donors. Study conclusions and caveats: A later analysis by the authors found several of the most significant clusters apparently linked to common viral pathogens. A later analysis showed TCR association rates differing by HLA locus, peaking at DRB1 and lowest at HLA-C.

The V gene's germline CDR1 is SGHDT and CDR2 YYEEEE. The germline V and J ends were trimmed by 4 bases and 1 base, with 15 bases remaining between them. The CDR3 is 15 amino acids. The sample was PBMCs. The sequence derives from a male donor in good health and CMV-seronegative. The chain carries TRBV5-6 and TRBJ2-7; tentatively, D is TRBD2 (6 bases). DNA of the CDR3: TGTGCCAGCAGCGCTGCGGGGCAGGCGTCCTACGAGCAGTACTTC. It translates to CASSAAGQASYEQYF. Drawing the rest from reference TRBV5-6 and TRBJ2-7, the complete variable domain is DAGVTQSPTHLIKTRGQQVTLRCSPKSGHDTVSWYQQALGQGPQFIFQYYEEEERQRGNFPDRFSGHQFPNYSSELNVNALLLGDSALYLCASSAAGQASYEQYFGPGTRLTVT.